The 6 T cell receptor beta chains given below trace back to one sample, sequenced in a study of blood T cell repertoires in COVID-19. The table came from immunoSEQ multiplex PCR; TCRdb's copy has only in-frame clones and leaves some out. This sample has 200,000 to 300,000 clones, with about four fifths found just once. The material sequenced was peripheral blood. The source is a woman aged 80 or over with COVID-19, enrolled during active disease.

As DNA, the CDR3 is TGTGCCAGCAGCCCTGGGACAGGGGGCGTTTTAGAAGCTTTCTTT. Its translation is CASSPGTGGVLEAFF. The V and J genes are TRBV7-9 and TRBJ1-1, with 12 bases aligning to TRBD1. The CDR3 has 15 residues. V lost 5 bases and J lost 8; bases outside the gene matches: 9. Germline loops: CDR1 SEHNR, CDR2 FQNEAQ (reference sequence).

This rearrangement joins TRBV24-1 to TRBJ2-3; D possibly corresponds to TRBD2 (5 bases). CDR1 and CDR2 (germline): KGHDR, SFDVKD. The CDR3 length is 14 residues. Between the trimmed V and J ends, which lost 2 bases and 6 bases, there was a span of 11 bases. CDR3 in amino acids: CATSDYGESDTQYF. CDR3 coding DNA: TGTGCCACCAGTGATTACGGGGAATCCGATACGCAGTATTTT.

This chain uses TRBV5-1 with TRBJ1-2; TRBD1 might be the D (6 bases). Trimming left V 2 bases short and J 7 bases short, with 9 bases between. The CDR3 loop spans 12 amino acids. Looked up from germline, CDR1 is SGHRS and CDR2 is YFSETQ. DNA for the CDR3: TGCGCCAGCAGCTTCGGGGGGCCTGGCTACACCTTC. It translates to CASSFGGPGYTF.

The chain is built from TRBV11-2 and TRBJ1-1; D not resolved. The V end lost 0 bases, the J end lost 2 bases, and 7 bases lay between the germline ends. The CDR3 is 14 residues long. Per germline, CDR1 SGHAT and CDR2 FQNNGV. This CDR3 reads CASSLETPNTEAFF. CDR3 bases: TGTGCCAGCAGCTTAGAGACACCAAACACTGAAGCTTTCTTT.

V gene TRBV5-5 combines with J gene TRBJ1-2; TRBD1 aligns across 9 bases. J lost 3 bases, V lost 4 bases, and 1 base had no gene match. The CDR3 loop spans 13 amino acids. Per germline, CDR1 SGHKS and CDR2 YYEKEE (reference sequence). CDR3 sequence: CASSGTGHYGYTF. The CDR3 coding sequence is TGTGCCAGCAGCGGGACAGGGCACTATGGCTACACCTTC.

The chain is built from TRBV5-1 and TRBJ2-3, with unresolved D. The CDR3 is made up of 16 amino acids. Germline CDR1 is SGHRS and CDR2 is YFSETQ. V shed 0 bases and J shed 0 bases, with 11 bases lying between them. CDR3 sequence: CASSLVLRSSTDTQYF. CDR3 sequence (DNA): TGCGCCAGCAGCTTGGTTCTGCGGTCTAGCACAGATACGCAGTATTTT.